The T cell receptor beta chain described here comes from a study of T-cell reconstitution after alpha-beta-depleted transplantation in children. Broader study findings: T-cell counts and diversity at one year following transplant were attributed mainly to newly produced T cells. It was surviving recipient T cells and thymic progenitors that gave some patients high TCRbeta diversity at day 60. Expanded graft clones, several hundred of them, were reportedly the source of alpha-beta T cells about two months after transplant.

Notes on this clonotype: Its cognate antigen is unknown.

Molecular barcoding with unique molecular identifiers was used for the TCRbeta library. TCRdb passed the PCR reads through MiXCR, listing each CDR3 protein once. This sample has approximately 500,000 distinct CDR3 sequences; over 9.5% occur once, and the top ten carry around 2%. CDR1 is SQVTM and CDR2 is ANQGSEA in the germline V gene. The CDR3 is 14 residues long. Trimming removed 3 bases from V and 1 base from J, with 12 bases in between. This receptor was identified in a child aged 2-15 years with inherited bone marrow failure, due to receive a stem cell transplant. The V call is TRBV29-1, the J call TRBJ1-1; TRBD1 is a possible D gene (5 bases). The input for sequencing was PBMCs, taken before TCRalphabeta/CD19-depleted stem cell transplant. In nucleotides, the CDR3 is TGCAGCGTTGAGACGGGGGAGGGGAACACTGAAGCTTTCTTT. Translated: CSVETGEGNTEAFF.